The TCR beta chain under discussion was sequenced for a study of OX40 agonist ivuxolimab in advanced cancers. Study information: Anti-PD-1, anti-PD-L1 or anti-CTLA-4 therapy given earlier was allowed, and approximately 43% had some.

The ends were cut back, 6 bases at V and 1 base at J, with 9 bases in the middle. This CDR3 has 14 residues. Germline V lookup: CDR1 SGHAT, CDR2 FQNNGV. TCRdb's table, derived via immunoSEQ multiplex PCR, lists solely in-frame clones and lacks some. This sample has roughly 60,000 clones; about 90% occur once, and the top ten carry more than 1.5%. This chain uses TRBV11-2 with TRBJ2-2, with D unresolved. This clonotype was obtained from an adult with an advanced solid tumor such as melanoma, head and neck, liver or kidney cancer. This sample comprised CD4+ or CD8+ T cells sorted from blood, obtained in a trial of the OX40 agonist ivuxolimab. CDR3 residues: CASRPGRNTGELFF. The CDR3 DNA is TGTGCCAGCAGGCCCGGGCGGAACACCGGGGAGCTGTTTTTT.